The sequence of this T cell receptor (beta chain) was determined in a study of blood T cell repertoires in COVID-19. Study summary: The origin of the acute and convalescent COVID-19 samples was the United States, Italy and Spain. Nucleic acid was either cDNA or gDNA, and it came from T cells, B-cell-depleted T cells, or PBMCs.

Germline values: CDR1 SGHDT, CDR2 YYEEEE. J gave up 0 bases and V 0 bases, and 2 bases lay outside the gene matches. This CDR3 is 16 amino acids long. Produced via immunoSEQ multiplex PCR; TCRdb's table is partial and in-frame only. In the table there are about 90,000 clones, approximately 80% of which are singletons. This clonotype originated in a man in his 70s with acute or convalescent COVID-19. This chain joins TRBV5-6 and TRBJ2-4; 8 bases agree with TRBD2. Specimen: peripheral blood. The CDR3 is CASSLAGGTAKNIQYF. For the CDR3, the DNA is TGTGCCAGCAGCTTGGCGGGGGGGACAGCCAAAAACATTCAGTACTTC.